This T cell receptor beta chain was documented in a study of blood T cell repertoires in COVID-19. Turning to the study itself: From the United States, Italy and Spain came samples of acute and convalescent COVID-19. T cells, B-cell-depleted T cells, or PBMCs supplied cDNA or gDNA.

Trimming cost V 7 bases and J 2 bases, with 6 bases left between them. The length of the CDR3 is 13 residues. CDR1 and CDR2 (germline): MNHNY, SVGAGI (reference sequence). Original processing methods: Estimated nucleated cell counts came from reference gene primer amplification. This table comes from immunoSEQ multiplex PCR, and its TCRdb copy is limited to in-frame clones, with some not included. D and trimming come from the DNA, and the V and J calls and clone size come from that table. Of 30,000 or so clones in the sample, more than 75% were seen once. The receptor was derived from a man at least 80 years old with active or convalescent COVID-19. The sequenced material came from peripheral blood. The gene calls are TRBV6-6 and TRBJ2-6, with D unresolved. The CDR3 region is CASTLPGANVLTF. The CDR3 DNA reads TGTGCCAGCACCCTCCCTGGGGCCAACGTCCTGACTTTC.